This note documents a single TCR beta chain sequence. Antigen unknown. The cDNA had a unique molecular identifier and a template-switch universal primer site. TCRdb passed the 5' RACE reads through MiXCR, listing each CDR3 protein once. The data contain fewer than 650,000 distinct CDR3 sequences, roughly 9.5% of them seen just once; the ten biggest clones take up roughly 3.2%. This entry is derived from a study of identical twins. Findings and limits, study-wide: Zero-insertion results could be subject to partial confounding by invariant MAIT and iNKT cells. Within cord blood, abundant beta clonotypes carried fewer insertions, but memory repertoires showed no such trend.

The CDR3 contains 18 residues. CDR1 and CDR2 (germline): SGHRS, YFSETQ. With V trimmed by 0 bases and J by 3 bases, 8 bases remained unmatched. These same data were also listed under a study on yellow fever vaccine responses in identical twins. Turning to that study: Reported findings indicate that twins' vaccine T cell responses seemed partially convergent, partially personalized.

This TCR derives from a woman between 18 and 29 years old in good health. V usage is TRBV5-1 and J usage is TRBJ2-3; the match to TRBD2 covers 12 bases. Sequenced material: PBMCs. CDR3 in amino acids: CASSLASSGGARTDTQYF. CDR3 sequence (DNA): TGCGCCAGCAGCTTGGCCTCTAGCGGGGGGGCGAGAACAGATACGCAGTATTTT.